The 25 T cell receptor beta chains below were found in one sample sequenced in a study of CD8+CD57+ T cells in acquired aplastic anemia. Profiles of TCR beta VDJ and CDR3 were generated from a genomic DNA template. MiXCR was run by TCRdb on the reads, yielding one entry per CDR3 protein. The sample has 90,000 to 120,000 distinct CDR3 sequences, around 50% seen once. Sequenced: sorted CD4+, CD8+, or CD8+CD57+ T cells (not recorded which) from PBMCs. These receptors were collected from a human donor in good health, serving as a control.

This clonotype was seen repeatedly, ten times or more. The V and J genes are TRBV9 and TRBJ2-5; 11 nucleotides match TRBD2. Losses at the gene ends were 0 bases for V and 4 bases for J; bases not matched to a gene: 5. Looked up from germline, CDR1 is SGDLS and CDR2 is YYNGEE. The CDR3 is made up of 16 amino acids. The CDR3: CASSVDSGGGGETQYF. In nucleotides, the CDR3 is TGTGCCAGCAGCGTAGATAGCGGGGGGGGAGGAGAGACCCAGTACTTC.

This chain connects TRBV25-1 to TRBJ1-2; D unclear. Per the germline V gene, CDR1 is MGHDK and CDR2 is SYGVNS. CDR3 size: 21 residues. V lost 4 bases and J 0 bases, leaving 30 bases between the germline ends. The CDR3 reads CASSVPFRVAIFLCANYGYTF. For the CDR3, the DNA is TGTGCCAGCAGTGTCCCTTTTAGAGTGGCTATATTCTTATGTGCTAACTATGGCTACACCTTC.

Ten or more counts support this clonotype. DNA for the CDR3: TGTGCCAGCAGTTACGGGGGGGGCAGGGAAGAGACCCAGTACTTC. This gives the protein CASSYGGGREETQYF. This rearrangement joins TRBV6-5 to TRBJ2-5; the D gene is possibly TRBD2 (7 bases). This CDR3 is 15 amino acids long. The V gene lost 2 bases and the J gene lost 3 bases, with 13 bases spanning the gap. Germline V gene sequence: CDR1 MNHEY, CDR2 SVGAGI.

The CDR3 DNA sequence: TGCGCCAGCAGCCATAACTCAGGGCGCACAGATACGCAGTATTTT. This codes for CASSHNSGRTDTQYF. This chain joins TRBV4-1 and TRBJ2-3, with a possible D match to TRBD1 (5 bases). Trimming left V 3 bases short and J 1 base short, with 11 bases between. Germline V gene sequence: CDR1 MGHRA, CDR2 YSYEKL. CDR3 length: 15 amino acids.

CDR3 loop: CASLDRPYSNQPQHF. In DNA form, the CDR3 reads TGTGCCAGCCTGGACAGACCTTATAGCAATCAGCCCCAGCATTTT. The rearrangement joins TRBV2 to TRBJ1-5, with D possibly matching TRBD1 (6 bases). Germline-derived CDR1 and CDR2 are SNHLY and FYNNEI. Trimming took 8 bases from V and 0 from J, leaving 14 bases between them. The CDR3 runs 15 residues. The full variable domain, in which reference TRBV2 and TRBJ1-5 provide the parts outside the CDR3, is EPEVTQTPSHQVTQMGQEVILRCVPISNHLYFYWYRQILGQKVEFLVSFYNNEISEKSEIFDDQFSVERPDGSNFTLKIRSTKLEDSAMYFCASLDRPYSNQPQHFGDGTRLSIL.

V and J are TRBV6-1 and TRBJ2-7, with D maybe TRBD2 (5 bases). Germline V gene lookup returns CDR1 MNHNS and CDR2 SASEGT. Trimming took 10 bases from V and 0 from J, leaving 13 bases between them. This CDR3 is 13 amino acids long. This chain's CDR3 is CATKPGSSYEQYF. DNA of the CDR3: TGTGCCACTAAACCGGGAAGCTCCTACGAGCAGTACTTC.

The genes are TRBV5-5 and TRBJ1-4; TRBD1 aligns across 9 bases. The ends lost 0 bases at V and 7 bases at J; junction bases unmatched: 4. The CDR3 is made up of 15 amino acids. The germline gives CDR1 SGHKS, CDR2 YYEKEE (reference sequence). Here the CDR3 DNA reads TGTGCCAGCAGCTTGGGACAGGGGGGGGGTGAAAAACTGTTTTTT. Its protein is CASSLGQGGGEKLFF. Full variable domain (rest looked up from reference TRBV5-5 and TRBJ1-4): DAGVTQSPTHLIKTRGQQVTLRCSPISGHKSVSWYQQVLGQGPQFIFQYYEKEERGRGNFPDRFSARQFPNYSSELNVNALLLGDSALYLCASSLGQGGGEKLFFGSGTQLSVL.

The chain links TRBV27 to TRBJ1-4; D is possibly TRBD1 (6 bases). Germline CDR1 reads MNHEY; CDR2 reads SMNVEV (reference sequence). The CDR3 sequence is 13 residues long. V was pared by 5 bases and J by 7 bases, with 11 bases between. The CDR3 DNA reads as TGTGCCAGCAGTCCACAGGGAGGTGAAAAACTGTTTTTT. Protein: CASSPQGGEKLFF.

The CDR3 here is CASKATSRGSVYYGYTF. CDR3 bases: TGTGCCAGCAAGGCGACGAGCAGGGGATCGGTATATTATGGCTACACCTTC. The chain joins TRBV10-3 to TRBJ1-2, with a tentative D call TRBD1 (6 bases). The CDR3 is 17 residues long. Germline CDR1 and CDR2: ENHRY and SYGVKD. V was cut by 10 bases and J by 5 bases, with 29 bases left in between.

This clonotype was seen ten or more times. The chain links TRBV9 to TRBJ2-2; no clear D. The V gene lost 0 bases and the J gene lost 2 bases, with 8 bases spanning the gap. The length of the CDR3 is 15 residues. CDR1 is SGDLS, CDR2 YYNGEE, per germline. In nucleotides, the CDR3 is TGTGCCAGCAGCGTAGTGGAAGTAAACACCGGGGAGCTGTTTTTT. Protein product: CASSVVEVNTGELFF.

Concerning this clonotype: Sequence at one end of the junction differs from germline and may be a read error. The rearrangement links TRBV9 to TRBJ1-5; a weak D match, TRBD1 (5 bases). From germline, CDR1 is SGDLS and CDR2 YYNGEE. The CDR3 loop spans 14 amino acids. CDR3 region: CASNVGGGSQPQHF. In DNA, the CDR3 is TGTGCCAGCAACGTAGGCGGGGGGAGTCAGCCCCAGCATTTT.

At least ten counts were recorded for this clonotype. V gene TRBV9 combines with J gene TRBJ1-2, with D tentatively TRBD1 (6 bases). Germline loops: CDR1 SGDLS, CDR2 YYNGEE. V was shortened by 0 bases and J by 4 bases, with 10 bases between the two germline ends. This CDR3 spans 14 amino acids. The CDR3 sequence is CASSVEQGPYGYTF. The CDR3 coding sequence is TGTGCCAGCAGCGTAGAACAGGGCCCCTATGGCTACACCTTC.

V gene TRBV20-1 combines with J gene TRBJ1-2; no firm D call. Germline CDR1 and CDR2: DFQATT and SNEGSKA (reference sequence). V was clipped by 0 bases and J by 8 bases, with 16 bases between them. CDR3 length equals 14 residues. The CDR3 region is CSARDPIKGDGYTF. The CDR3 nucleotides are TGCAGTGCTAGAGACCCTATTAAAGGTGACGGCTACACCTTC.

DNA for the CDR3: TGTGCCAGTAGTATGACTCCTTACAATGAGCAGTTCTTC. As protein: CASSMTPYNEQFF. The chain employs TRBV19 and TRBJ2-1; D is ambiguous. Germline V gene sequence: CDR1 LNHDA, CDR2 SQIVND (reference sequence). The CDR3 is made up of 13 amino acids. Trimming stripped 3 bases from V and 4 bases from J, with 7 bases between.

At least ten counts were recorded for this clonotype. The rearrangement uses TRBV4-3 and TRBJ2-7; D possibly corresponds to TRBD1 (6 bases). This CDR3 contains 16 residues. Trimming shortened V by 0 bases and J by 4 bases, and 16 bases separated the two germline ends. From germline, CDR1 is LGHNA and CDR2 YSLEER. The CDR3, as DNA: TGCGCCAGCAGCCAAGATCCCTCAGGGGTTCAGTACGAGCAGTACTTC. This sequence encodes CASSQDPSGVQYEQYF.

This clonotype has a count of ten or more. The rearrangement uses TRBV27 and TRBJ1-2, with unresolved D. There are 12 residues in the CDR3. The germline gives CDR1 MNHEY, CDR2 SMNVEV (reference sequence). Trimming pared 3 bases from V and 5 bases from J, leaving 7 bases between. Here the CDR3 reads CASSFAGYGYTF. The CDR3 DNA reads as TGTGCCAGCAGTTTCGCTGGATATGGCTACACCTTC.

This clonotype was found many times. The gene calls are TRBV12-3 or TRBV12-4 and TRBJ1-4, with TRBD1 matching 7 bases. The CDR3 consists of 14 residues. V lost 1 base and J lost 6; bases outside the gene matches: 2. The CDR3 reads CASSLGQGYEKLFF. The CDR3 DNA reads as TGTGCCAGCAGTTTAGGACAGGGTTATGAAAAACTGTTTTTT.

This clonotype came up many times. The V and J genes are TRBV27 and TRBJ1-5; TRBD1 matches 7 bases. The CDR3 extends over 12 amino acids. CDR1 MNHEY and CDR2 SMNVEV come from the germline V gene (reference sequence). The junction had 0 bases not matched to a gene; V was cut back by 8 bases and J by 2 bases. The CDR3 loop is CASGQGNQPQHF. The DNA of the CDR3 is TGTGCCAGCGGACAGGGCAATCAGCCCCAGCATTTT.

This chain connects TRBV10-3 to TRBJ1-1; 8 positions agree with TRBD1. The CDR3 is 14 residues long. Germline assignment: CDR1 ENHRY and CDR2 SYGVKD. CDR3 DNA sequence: TGTCCCACCCAAGGACAGGGACTAGCTGCTGAAGCTTTCTTT. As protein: CPTQGQGLAAEAFF.

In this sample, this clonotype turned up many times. In DNA, the CDR3 is TGCGCCAGCAGCCAAGGTGAGGGAGCTAGCACAGATACGCAGTATTTT. Protein product: CASSQGEGASTDTQYF. The rearrangement joins TRBV4-3 to TRBJ2-3, with a possible D match to TRBD2 (5 bases). The V gene's germline CDR1 is LGHNA and CDR2 YSLEER. V shed 1 base and J shed 0 bases, with 11 bases lying between them. The CDR3 has 16 residues.

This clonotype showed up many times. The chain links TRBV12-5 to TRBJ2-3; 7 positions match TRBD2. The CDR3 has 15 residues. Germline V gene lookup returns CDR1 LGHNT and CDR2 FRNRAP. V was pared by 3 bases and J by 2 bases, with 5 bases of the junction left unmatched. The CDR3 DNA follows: TGTGCTAGTGGTTTCGGGGGGACCTCCACAGATACGCAGTATTTT. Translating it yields CASGFGGTSTDTQYF.

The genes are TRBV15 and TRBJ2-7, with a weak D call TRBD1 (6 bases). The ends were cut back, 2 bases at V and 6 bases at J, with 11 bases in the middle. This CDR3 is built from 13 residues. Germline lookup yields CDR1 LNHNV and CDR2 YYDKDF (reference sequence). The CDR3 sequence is CATSRQQGGEQYF. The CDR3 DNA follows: TGTGCCACCAGCAGACAACAGGGTGGCGAGCAGTACTTC.

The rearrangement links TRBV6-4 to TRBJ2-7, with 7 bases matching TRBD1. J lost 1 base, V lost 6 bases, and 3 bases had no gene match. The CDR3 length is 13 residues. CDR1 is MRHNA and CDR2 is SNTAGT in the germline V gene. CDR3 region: CASSATGSYEQYF. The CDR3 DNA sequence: TGTGCCAGCAGCGCGACAGGGTCCTACGAGCAGTACTTC.

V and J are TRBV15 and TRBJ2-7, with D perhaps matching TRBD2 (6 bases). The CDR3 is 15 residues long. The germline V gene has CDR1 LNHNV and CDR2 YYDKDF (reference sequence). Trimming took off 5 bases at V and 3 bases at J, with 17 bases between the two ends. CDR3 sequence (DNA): TGTGCCACCAGCGAGGGGAACCGGGACTTCTACGAGCAGTACTTC. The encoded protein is CATSEGNRDFYEQYF.

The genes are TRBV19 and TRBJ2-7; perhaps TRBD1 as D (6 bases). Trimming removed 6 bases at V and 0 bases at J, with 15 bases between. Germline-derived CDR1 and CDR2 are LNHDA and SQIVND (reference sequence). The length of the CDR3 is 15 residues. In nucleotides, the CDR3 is TGTGCCAGTAGCCCCCTGGGACAATTCTCCTACGAGCAGTACTTC. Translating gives CASSPLGQFSYEQYF.